One sample yielded the 2 T cell receptor beta chains listed below, sequenced in a study of blood T cell repertoires in COVID-19. Only in-frame clones appear in the TCRdb table, and some are missing; sequencing was by immunoSEQ multiplex PCR. Of 150,000 or so clones in the sample, 81% are singletons; the top ten hold roughly 5%. The specimen sequenced was PBMCs or T cells enriched from blood (not recorded which). These receptors were obtained from a woman between 35 and 50 years old with acute COVID-19.

This chain links TRBV24-1 with TRBJ2-2; 7 positions agree with TRBD1. The CDR3 covers 13 residues. The V gene's germline CDR1 is KGHDR and CDR2 SFDVKD. V gave up 9 bases and J gave up 2 bases; unmatched junction bases: 2. CDR3 loop: CATRDRNTGELFF. Here the CDR3 DNA reads TGTGCCACCCGGGACAGAAACACCGGGGAGCTGTTTTTT.

This chain links TRBV12-3 or TRBV12-4 with TRBJ1-1, with D maybe TRBD1 (5 bases). The V end lost 8 bases, the J end lost 0 bases, and 10 bases lay between the germline ends. This CDR3 contains 13 residues. Written as DNA, the CDR3 is TGTGCCAGCCTACGACAGTTGAACACTGAAGCTTTCTTT. It translates to CASLRQLNTEAFF.